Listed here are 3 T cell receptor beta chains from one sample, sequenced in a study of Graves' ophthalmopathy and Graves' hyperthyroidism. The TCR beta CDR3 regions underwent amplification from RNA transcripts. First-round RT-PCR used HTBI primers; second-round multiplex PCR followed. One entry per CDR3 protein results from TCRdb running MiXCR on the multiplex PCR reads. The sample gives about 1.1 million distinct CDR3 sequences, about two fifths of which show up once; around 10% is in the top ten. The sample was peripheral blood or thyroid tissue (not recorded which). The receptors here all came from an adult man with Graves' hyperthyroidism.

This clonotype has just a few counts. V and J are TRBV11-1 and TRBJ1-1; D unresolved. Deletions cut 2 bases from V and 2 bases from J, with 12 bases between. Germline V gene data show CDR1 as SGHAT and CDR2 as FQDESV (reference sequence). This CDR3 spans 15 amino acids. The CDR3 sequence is CASSLRPVSNTEAFF. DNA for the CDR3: TGTGCCAGCAGCTTAAGACCGGTAAGCAACACTGAAGCTTTCTTT.

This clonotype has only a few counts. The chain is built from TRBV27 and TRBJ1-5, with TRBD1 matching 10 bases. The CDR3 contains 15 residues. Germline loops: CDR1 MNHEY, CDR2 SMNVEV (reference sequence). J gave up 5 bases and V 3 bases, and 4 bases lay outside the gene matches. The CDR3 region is CASSLGQGSDQPQHF. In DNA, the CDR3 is TGTGCCAGCAGTTTGGGACAGGGGTCAGATCAGCCCCAGCATTTT.

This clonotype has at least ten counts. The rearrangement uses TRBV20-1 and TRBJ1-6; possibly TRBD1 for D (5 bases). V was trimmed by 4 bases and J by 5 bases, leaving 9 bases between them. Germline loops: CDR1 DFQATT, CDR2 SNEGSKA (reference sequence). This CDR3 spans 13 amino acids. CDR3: CSATQTDNSPLHF. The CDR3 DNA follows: TGCAGTGCTACCCAGACAGATAATTCACCCCTCCACTTT.